This is a list of T cell receptor beta chains from one sample in a study of blood T cells in healthy people across ages. Via MiXCR, TCRdb re-called the 5' RACE reads, giving one row per CDR3 protein. The table records around 1.1 million distinct CDR3 sequences, approximately 38% of them present only once. Material: blood. The receptor set was obtained from a man between 18 and 35 years old in good health. Each CDR3 is given with its conserved first and last residue. The order of the fields is D gene, J gene, V gene, CDR3 protein. The D gene is left open where the match is weak.

TRBD2 TRBJ2-5 TRBV5-4 CASRSGLAEQETQYF
TRBD1 TRBJ1-5 TRBV20-1 CSAPQGGSNQPQHF
TRBD2 TRBJ2-3 TRBV4-2 CASSQDLTSEDTQYF
TRBD2 TRBJ2-3 TRBV6-5 CASSYEAGTSLDTQYF
NA TRBJ1-5 TRBV12-3/TRBV12-4 CASSFGEHSNQPQHF
NA NA TRBV19 CASSMTDNNYYEQYF
NA TRBJ2-1 TRBV6-2/TRBV6-3 CASGELHRGEQFF
NA TRBJ1-4 TRBV5-5 CASSMTGGTNEKLFF
NA TRBJ1-6 TRBV7-7 CASSLRGSEFGSPLHF
TRBD1 TRBJ2-5 TRBV6-2/TRBV6-3 CASSPGQGHQETQYF
NA TRBJ1-2 TRBV20-1 CGRDSRDYGCTF
NA TRBJ2-6 TRBV6-6 CASSRQGPGANVLTF
NA TRBJ1-6 TRBV11-2 CASSLSKHSYNSPLHF
NA TRBJ2-3 TRBV20-1 CSAIGASASTDTQYF
TRBD2 TRBJ2-3 TRBV5-1 CASSLVGSGGTDTQYF
NA TRBJ2-1 TRBV4-2 CASSQDLQSSYNEQFF
NA TRBJ2-2 TRBV20-1 CSASRPGRQPNTGELFF
TRBD2 TRBJ2-7 TRBV20-1 CSAPAQGLANSYEQYF
TRBD1 TRBJ1-1 TRBV9 CASSPEGQVNTEAFF
TRBD1 TRBJ1-2 TRBV5-5 CASSLKGTGGEGSYGYTF
TRBD1 TRBJ1-1 TRBV20-1 CSARVGGGNTGAFF
NA TRBJ1-1 TRBV5-1 CASSSSGVGNTEAFF
TRBD1 TRBJ1-4 TRBV5-6 CASSSIEGGNEKLFF
NA TRBJ1-5 TRBV6-6 CASSYGQRGNQPQHF
NA TRBJ1-2 TRBV3-1 CASSQDSASGDGTF
NA TRBJ1-1 TRBV4-2 CASSRGNSMNTEAFF
TRBD1 TRBJ2-5 TRBV7-6 CASSRGTGENNEQYF
NA TRBJ1-2 TRBV11-2 CASSLERRSDGYTF
NA TRBJ1-2 TRBV4-3 CASSQSDGGNYGYTF
NA TRBJ1-2 TRBV15 CATSRDKVNRLRNYGHTF
NA TRBJ1-2 TRBV6-1 CASSDNRLGGYGYTF
TRBD1 TRBJ1-1 TRBV29-1 CSVETGEKAFF
NA TRBJ1-1 TRBV2 CASREDLSTEAFF
TRBD1 TRBJ1-2 TRBV9 CASSGKTGVFGYTF
NA TRBJ1-1 TRBV6-6 CASSDPGMNTEAFF
NA TRBJ1-2 TRBV6-5 CASSSRREAYGYTF
NA TRBJ2-7 TRBV20-1 CSARDPDGPPDEQYF
NA TRBJ1-1 TRBV7-9 CASSLGGIDLNTEAFF
NA TRBJ1-2 TRBV19 CASSKMDGGNYGYTF
NA TRBJ2-5 TRBV4-2 CASSQEAGLGEETQYF
NA TRBJ2-6 TRBV2 CASNRDMSSGADVLTF
TRBD2 TRBJ2-1 TRBV6-2/TRBV6-3 CASSYSKRGYYNEQFF
TRBD1 TRBJ1-1 TRBV5-6 CASSFSDRGNTEAFF
TRBD1 TRBJ2-5 TRBV7-9 CASSLIGQGRETQYF
NA TRBJ2-1 TRBV19 CASSMSRDETQFF
TRBD2 TRBJ2-7 TRBV12-3/TRBV12-4 CASSRTRGGDYEQYF
NA TRBJ1-1 TRBV6-5 CASSYVQLNTEAFF
TRBD1 TRBJ1-4 TRBV6-5 CASSYSPDRQNEKLFF